Detailed here is one T cell receptor beta chain. The junction and the germline gene differ at one end; a read error may be behind it. Drawing of peripheral blood yielded about 9.7 milliliters from each donor. There were at least 5 micrograms of total RNA extracted from every sample. The sample comes from a study of blood T cells in healthy people across ages. On the study more broadly: Capturing about one barcoded beta molecule per two T cells was achieved by template switching.

A second PCR, run for about 6 to 11 cycles, used a sample-barcoded 5' primer plus a J-beta primer mix. Each CDR3 protein is one row after TCRdb ran MiXCR on the 5' RACE reads. This table holds approximately 1.5 million distinct CDR3 sequences, 30% to 40% found once. The germline V gene has CDR1 SGHTA and CDR2 FQGNSA. This CDR3 spans 14 amino acids. V usage is TRBV7-2 and J usage is TRBJ2-3; the D gene is possibly TRBD1 (6 bases). Material for sequencing was blood. This sequence originates from a woman in her 30s in good health. The CDR3 bases are TGTGCCAGCAGAAGGGGGATTAGCACAGTTACGCAGTATTTT. Its protein product is CASRRGISTVTQYF.